The clone carrying this TCR beta chain was observed a few times. The antigen is undetermined. This record comes from a study of cytomegalovirus exposure and HLA in healthy donors. The PCR contained 60 Vbeta and 13 Jbeta primers. Sequencing used immunoSEQ multiplex PCR; TCRdb keeps in-frame clones, though not all of them. The sample holds under 200,000 clones, 82% seen once. Whole-study results and caveats: According to the study, roughly 160 TCR beta chains were cytomegalovirus-associated. In a later analysis, V- and J-gene trimming of beta chains associated with a DCLRE1C missense variant, replicated independently. Reportedly, TCR beta sequences accurately predicted HLA-A and HLA-B alleles in most subjects.

In nominal health when sampled, donors likely had unrecorded immune exposures nonetheless. Sequenced: PBMCs. The sequence was collected from a male donor in good health and CMV-seropositive.

CDR3 nucleotide sequence: TGTGCTAGTGGTCAGGGACTAGCGGGAGCAGATACGCAGTATTTT. Protein sequence: CASGQGLAGADTQYF. The V gene is TRBV12-5, the J gene TRBJ2-3; 14 bases are shared with TRBD2. With V trimmed by 5 bases and J by 4 bases, 2 bases remained unmatched. Germline V gene lookup returns CDR1 LGHNT and CDR2 FRNRAP. CDR3 size: 15 residues.